A selection of T cell receptor beta chains follows, all from one sample in a study of CD8 T cells in ankylosing spondylitis. One entry per CDR3 protein, called by TCRdb with MiXCR from the 5' RACE reads. The data contain around 160,000 distinct CDR3 sequences, under 14% of them seen just once; the ten biggest clones take up around 29%. Sample: blood, either unsorted or a sorted T cell fraction (not recorded which). These receptors originate from a male donor with ankylosing spondylitis or in good health (not recorded which). The CDR3 runs from the conserved cysteine through the conserved F or W. Each record gives: V gene, D gene, CDR3 length, J gene, clone size, CDR3 DNA, CDR3 protein. The D gene is left open where the match is weak. Expanded clones are given a class, and other clones once, few, many or no size at all.

V: TRBV20-1
D: -
length: 14
J: TRBJ2-5
size: -
DNA: TGCAGTGCTGGACGTACCTGGGGATACGAGACCCAGTACTTC
CDR3: CSAGRTWGYETQYF

V: TRBV7-8
D: -
length: 15
J: TRBJ2-1
size: many
DNA: TGTGCCAGCAGCCGACCGAGGCTCCCTCTCAATGAGCAGTTCTTC
CDR3: CASSRPRLPLNEQFF

V: TRBV29-1
D: -
length: 11
J: TRBJ2-3
size: many
DNA: TGCAGCGTATTAATGGGGGATACGCAGTATTTT
CDR3: CSVLMGDTQYF

V: TRBV12-3/TRBV12-4
D: -
length: 14
J: TRBJ2-3
size: -
DNA: TGTGCCAGCGGCCCTCTGGGGTCGGCAGATACGCAGTATTTT
CDR3: CASGPLGSADTQYF

V: TRBV20-1
D: TRBD1
length: 16
J: TRBJ1-1
size: few
DNA: TGCAGTGCTAGTGTACCGGGACAGGGGGCGAGCACTGAAGCTTTCTTT
CDR3: CSASVPGQGASTEAFF

V: TRBV5-1
D: -
length: 14
J: TRBJ2-1
size: many
DNA: TGCGCCAGCAGGGAGGAAAGCTCCTACAATGAGCAGTTCTTC
CDR3: CASREESSYNEQFF

V: TRBV29-1
D: -
length: 13
J: TRBJ1-1
size: few
DNA: TGCAGCGTTGACGAGACGGTGAACACTGAAGCTTTCTTT
CDR3: CSVDETVNTEAFF

V: TRBV7-9
D: -
length: 15
J: TRBJ2-3
size: -
DNA: TGTGCCAGCAGCCCCGGTGGGGGAAGAACAGATACGCAGTATTTT
CDR3: CASSPGGGRTDTQYF

V: TRBV12-3/TRBV12-4
D: TRBD1
length: 13
J: TRBJ2-1
size: many
DNA: TGTGCCAGCAGGGCAGGGGGCTACAATGAGCAGTTCTTC
CDR3: CASRAGGYNEQFF

V: TRBV5-1
D: -
length: 15
J: TRBJ1-3
size: many
DNA: TGCGCCAGCAGCCCCATGGGACAAGACGGAAACACCATATATTTT
CDR3: CASSPMGQDGNTIYF

V: TRBV2
D: -
length: 12
J: TRBJ2-7
size: many
DNA: TGTGCCAGCAGTGATTCGGACTACGAGCAGTACTTC
CDR3: CASSDSDYEQYF

V: TRBV29-1
D: -
length: 13
J: TRBJ2-1
size: many
DNA: TGCAGCGTTGAAGATGGGGGACACGGGGAGCAGTTCTTC
CDR3: CSVEDGGHGEQFF

V: TRBV11-3
D: TRBD1
length: 16
J: TRBJ2-7
size: few
DNA: TGTGCCAGCAGCTCAGCCACGAGACAGGGTTCCTACGAGCAGTACTTC
CDR3: CASSSATRQGSYEQYF

V: TRBV20-1
D: -
length: 15
J: TRBJ2-1
size: many
DNA: TGCAGTGCTAATTTTCGGTTAGCAGAGTACAATGAGCAGTTCTTC
CDR3: CSANFRLAEYNEQFF

V: TRBV7-2
D: -
length: 13
J: TRBJ2-2
size: -
DNA: TGTGCCAGCAGCTTAGGCCAGACCGGGGAGCTGTTTTTT
CDR3: CASSLGQTGELFF

V: TRBV20-1
D: -
length: 15
J: TRBJ2-2
size: many
DNA: TGCAGTGCCCCGGGGGGCTCCATGAACACCGGGGAGCTGTTTTTT
CDR3: CSAPGGSMNTGELFF

V: TRBV7-9
D: -
length: 14
J: TRBJ2-1
size: -
DNA: TGTGCCAGCAGCTTAGGGCAAACTTCCCATGAGCAGTTCTTC
CDR3: CASSLGQTSHEQFF

V: TRBV24-1
D: -
length: 12
J: TRBJ2-7
size: many
DNA: TGTGCCCCCACTAGAGGTTCCTACGAGCAGTACTTC
CDR3: CAPTRGSYEQYF

V: TRBV11-2
D: TRBD2
length: 14
J: TRBJ2-1
size: many
DNA: TGTGCCAGCAGCCCTCGGGGGGGAATCGATGAGCAGTTCTTC
CDR3: CASSPRGGIDEQFF

V: TRBV15
D: -
length: 16
J: TRBJ2-7
size: many
DNA: TGTGCCACCTTCCCTCCAGGAATCCCCGCTTTTTACGAGCAGTACTTC
CDR3: CATFPPGIPAFYEQYF

V: TRBV4-1
D: -
length: 16
J: TRBJ2-7
size: -
DNA: TGCGCCAGCAGCCAAGCGTCCGGGACTCCGTCCTACGAGCAGTACTTC
CDR3: CASSQASGTPSYEQYF

V: TRBV27
D: TRBD1
length: 15
J: TRBJ1-5
size: many
DNA: TGTGCCAGCAGTCCGGGACAGGGGAGCAATCAGCCCCAGCATTTT
CDR3: CASSPGQGSNQPQHF

V: TRBV29-1
D: -
length: 12
J: TRBJ1-3
size: many
DNA: TGCAGCGCTGGGGCAGGTGGAAACACCATATATTTT
CDR3: CSAGAGGNTIYF

V: TRBV6-6
D: -
length: 14
J: TRBJ1-1
size: many
DNA: TGTGCCAGCAGTTACGGGTACTTAGGCACTGAAGCTTTCTTT
CDR3: CASSYGYLGTEAFF

V: TRBV24-1
D: -
length: 15
J: TRBJ2-5
size: many
DNA: TGTGCCACCAGTGACCGTGGACAAGTCCAAGAGACCCAGTACTTC
CDR3: CATSDRGQVQETQYF

V: TRBV4-3
D: -
length: 14
J: TRBJ1-1
size: many
DNA: TGCGCCAGCAGCCAAGGAGACAGGAACACTGAAGCTTTCTTT
CDR3: CASSQGDRNTEAFF

V: TRBV20-1
D: -
length: 15
J: TRBJ2-2
size: many
DNA: TGCAGTGCTAGAGATGGGGCTCAAGGCGGCGGGGAGCTGTTTTTT
CDR3: CSARDGAQGGGELFF

V: TRBV10-1
D: TRBD2
length: 20
J: TRBJ2-1
size: many
DNA: TGCGCCAGCAGTGGACCGACTAGCGGGGGGGCCGGATTCTCTAGGAATGAGCAGTTCTTC
CDR3: CASSGPTSGGAGFSRNEQFF

V: TRBV4-1
D: -
length: 13
J: TRBJ2-2
size: many
DNA: TGCGCCAGCAGCCCTTTAATGACCGGGGAGCTGTTTTTT
CDR3: CASSPLMTGELFF

V: TRBV5-1
D: -
length: 16
J: TRBJ1-1
size: many
DNA: TGCGCCAGCAGCTGGCGACAGCCCGTCGCGGGGACTGAAGCTTTCTTT
CDR3: CASSWRQPVAGTEAFF

V: TRBV7-9
D: -
length: 16
J: TRBJ1-4
size: few
DNA: TGTGCCAGCAGCCTGTCGGACGTAGCAGATAATGAAAAACTGTTTTTT
CDR3: CASSLSDVADNEKLFF

V: TRBV7-2
D: -
length: 13
J: TRBJ2-3
size: many
DNA: TGTGCCAGCAGCAATCCTAGCACAGATACGCAGTATTTT
CDR3: CASSNPSTDTQYF

V: TRBV24-1
D: -
length: 14
J: TRBJ2-2
size: many
DNA: TGTGCCACCAGAGGGACACTAAACACCGGGGAGCTGTTTTTT
CDR3: CATRGTLNTGELFF

V: TRBV11-2
D: TRBD1
length: 15
J: TRBJ1-1
size: -
DNA: TGTGCCAGCAGCTTAACGAGGACAGGGGGCACTGAAGCTTTCTTT
CDR3: CASSLTRTGGTEAFF

V: TRBV7-2
D: -
length: 14
J: TRBJ1-2
size: many
DNA: TGTGCCAGCAGCTTAGTCGCCGCCTCGTATGGCTACACCTTC
CDR3: CASSLVAASYGYTF

V: TRBV5-1
D: TRBD1
length: 15
J: TRBJ2-7
size: many
DNA: TGCGCCAGCAGCTTCCGACAGGGCCGTACCTACGAGCAGTACTTC
CDR3: CASSFRQGRTYEQYF

V: TRBV13
D: TRBD2
length: 16
J: TRBJ2-2
size: many
DNA: TGTGCCAGCAGCTTAGGCCTAGCGGGGAACACCGGGGAGCTGTTTTTT
CDR3: CASSLGLAGNTGELFF

V: TRBV6-1
D: -
length: 14
J: TRBJ2-5
size: -
DNA: TGTGCCAGCAGTCGTCGAGACAGCCAAGGGACCCAGTACTTC
CDR3: CASSRRDSQGTQYF

V: TRBV3-1
D: -
length: 16
J: TRBJ2-1
size: many
DNA: TGTGCCAGCAGCCAAGGCCCGTCGACAGTCAACAATGAGCAGTTCTTC
CDR3: CASSQGPSTVNNEQFF

V: TRBV28
D: -
length: 16
J: TRBJ2-2
size: -
DNA: TGTGCCAGCAGTTTCGTGGGGGGGCCTGGTCCCGGGGAGCTGTTTTTT
CDR3: CASSFVGGPGPGELFF

V: TRBV5-5
D: TRBD2
length: 15
J: TRBJ2-1
size: -
DNA: TGTGCCAGCAGCTCCGGGGCTAGCGGAGGGAATGAGCAGTTCTTC
CDR3: CASSSGASGGNEQFF

V: TRBV12-3/TRBV12-4
D: -
length: 13
J: TRBJ2-3
size: -
DNA: TGTGCCAGCCGCACTAGCAACACAGATACGCAGTATTTT
CDR3: CASRTSNTDTQYF

V: TRBV7-8
D: TRBD2
length: 17
J: TRBJ2-3
size: many
DNA: TGTGCCAGCAGCTTAGGGACTAGCGGGAGCCGGAAAGATACGCAGTATTTT
CDR3: CASSLGTSGSRKDTQYF

V: TRBV7-9
D: -
length: 13
J: TRBJ2-7
size: few
DNA: TGTGCCAGCAGCCCGACAGCTTCCTACGAGCAGTACTTC
CDR3: CASSPTASYEQYF

V: TRBV19
D: -
length: 15
J: TRBJ2-1
size: few
DNA: TGTGCCAGTATGGGGACTGCTAGCTCCTACAATGAGCAGTTCTTC
CDR3: CASMGTASSYNEQFF

V: TRBV10-3
D: -
length: 14
J: TRBJ1-1
size: -
DNA: TGTGCCAGCGGGGGTGATGCTATGAACACTGAAGCTTTCTTT
CDR3: CASGGDAMNTEAFF

V: TRBV5-6
D: -
length: 12
J: TRBJ1-1
size: many
DNA: TGTGCCAGCAGCTTTTCAGGGAACGAGGCTTTCTTT
CDR3: CASSFSGNEAFF